These T cell receptor beta chains were read from a single sample in a study of cytomegalovirus exposure and HLA in healthy donors. The assay was immunoSEQ multiplex PCR, and TCRdb's table has in-frame clones only and misses some. The repertoire has 110,000 to 150,000 clones, about four fifths of them found once; the top ten carry roughly 4.8%. Sample: PBMCs. These receptors originate from a middle-aged man in good health and CMV-seronegative. Each CDR3 is given with its conserved first and last residue. Fields, in order: V gene, clone size, J gene, D gene, CDR3 protein, CDR3 DNA. A D gene is named only where the DNA matches it firmly. Clone sizes are given selectively: once, few, many, or a class where the clone is expanded.

v_call: TRBV25-1; clone_size: NA; j_call: TRBJ1-6; d_call: NA; cdr3_aa: CASRSGGSYNSPLHF; cdr3_nt: TGTGCCAGCAGGAGCGGAGGCTCCTATAATTCACCCCTCCACTTT
v_call: TRBV14; clone_size: NA; j_call: TRBJ1-4; d_call: TRBD1; cdr3_aa: CASSPGQGEASNEKLFF; cdr3_nt: TGTGCCAGCAGCCCCGGACAGGGGGAAGCGTCTAATGAAAAACTGTTTTTT
v_call: TRBV18; clone_size: NA; j_call: TRBJ1-4; d_call: NA; cdr3_aa: CASSPLPPSRANEKLFF; cdr3_nt: TGTGCCAGCTCACCACTCCCCCCCAGCAGGGCTAATGAAAAACTGTTTTTT
v_call: TRBV19; clone_size: NA; j_call: TRBJ1-2; d_call: TRBD1; cdr3_aa: CASSINEGQGIGYTF; cdr3_nt: TGTGCCAGTAGTATTAATGAGGGACAGGGAATCGGCTACACCTTC
v_call: TRBV19; clone_size: few; j_call: TRBJ2-5; d_call: TRBD1; cdr3_aa: CASSMFQGAKETQYF; cdr3_nt: TGTGCCAGTAGTATGTTTCAGGGGGCAAAAGAGACCCAGTACTTC
v_call: TRBV5-1; clone_size: NA; j_call: TRBJ2-1; d_call: NA; cdr3_aa: CASSLGPGKVVYNEQFF; cdr3_nt: TGCGCCAGCAGCTTGGGTCCAGGGAAGGTAGTCTACAATGAGCAGTTCTTC
v_call: TRBV7-2; clone_size: NA; j_call: TRBJ2-7; d_call: NA; cdr3_aa: CASSLTLRVHEQYF; cdr3_nt: TGTGCCAGCAGCCTAACGCTTAGAGTCCACGAGCAGTACTTC
v_call: TRBV7-9; clone_size: NA; j_call: TRBJ1-6; d_call: NA; cdr3_aa: CASSFTSSYNSPLHF; cdr3_nt: TGTGCCAGCAGCTTCACGAGCTCCTATAATTCACCCCTCCACTTT
v_call: TRBV11-2; clone_size: NA; j_call: TRBJ2-3; d_call: TRBD2; cdr3_aa: CASSLEGRGGTDTQYF; cdr3_nt: TGTGCCAGCAGCTTAGAAGGGCGGGGGGGCACAGATACGCAGTATTTT
v_call: TRBV4-3; clone_size: NA; j_call: TRBJ1-4; d_call: TRBD1; cdr3_aa: CASSQENRGQGNEKLFF; cdr3_nt: TGCGCCAGCAGCCAAGAAAACAGGGGGCAAGGTAATGAAAAACTGTTTTTT
v_call: TRBV19; clone_size: NA; j_call: TRBJ2-5; d_call: NA; cdr3_aa: CASSIDRGTVQETQYF; cdr3_nt: TGTGCCAGTAGTATAGATCGGGGAACAGTCCAAGAGACCCAGTACTTC
v_call: TRBV19; clone_size: NA; j_call: TRBJ1-2; d_call: TRBD1; cdr3_aa: CARGGAWYGYTF; cdr3_nt: TGTGCCAGAGGGGGCGCGTGGTATGGCTACACCTTC
v_call: TRBV6-1; clone_size: NA; j_call: TRBJ1-2; d_call: NA; cdr3_aa: CASSVLRVNGYTF; cdr3_nt: TGTGCCAGCAGTGTTCTTCGGGTCAATGGCTACACCTTC
v_call: TRBV29-1; clone_size: NA; j_call: TRBJ2-7; d_call: TRBD1; cdr3_aa: CSVDGQGAHEQYF; cdr3_nt: TGCAGCGTTGACGGGCAGGGGGCTCACGAGCAGTACTTC
v_call: TRBV7-2; clone_size: few; j_call: TRBJ1-5; d_call: NA; cdr3_aa: CASSLALQGRQPQHF; cdr3_nt: TGTGCCAGCAGCTTAGCATTACAGGGAAGGCAGCCCCAGCATTTT
v_call: TRBV19; clone_size: NA; j_call: TRBJ2-3; d_call: TRBD2; cdr3_aa: CASRRAGGTDTQYF; cdr3_nt: TGTGCCAGTAGACGAGCGGGGGGCACAGATACGCAGTATTTT
v_call: TRBV27; clone_size: few; j_call: TRBJ2-6; d_call: NA; cdr3_aa: CASNSHSGANVLTF; cdr3_nt: TGTGCCAGCAATTCCCACTCTGGGGCCAACGTCCTGACTTTC
v_call: TRBV18; clone_size: NA; j_call: TRBJ2-7; d_call: NA; cdr3_aa: CASSPRDFYEQYF; cdr3_nt: TGTGCCAGCTCACCGCGGGACTTTTACGAGCAGTACTTC
v_call: TRBV19; clone_size: NA; j_call: TRBJ1-4; d_call: NA; cdr3_aa: CASSFREVANEKLFF; cdr3_nt: TGTGCCAGTAGTTTCCGGGAAGTAGCTAATGAAAAACTGTTTTTT
v_call: TRBV19; clone_size: NA; j_call: TRBJ1-1; d_call: NA; cdr3_aa: CASSIGQTGPIAAEAFF; cdr3_nt: TGTGCCAGTAGTATAGGTCAAACAGGGCCTATAGCCGCTGAAGCTTTCTTT
v_call: TRBV4-2; clone_size: NA; j_call: TRBJ2-7; d_call: NA; cdr3_aa: CASSQEDSGEAYFEQYF; cdr3_nt: TGTGCCAGCAGCCAAGAAGACTCGGGGGAGGCATATTTCGAGCAGTACTTC
v_call: TRBV5-1; clone_size: NA; j_call: TRBJ2-3; d_call: TRBD2; cdr3_aa: CASSPGGTTTDTQYF; cdr3_nt: TGCGCCAGCAGCCCGGGGGGGACTACCACAGATACGCAGTATTTT
v_call: TRBV14; clone_size: NA; j_call: TRBJ1-1; d_call: TRBD1; cdr3_aa: CASSQPGTGGGTEAFF; cdr3_nt: TGTGCCAGCAGCCAGCCCGGGACAGGGGGGGGGACTGAAGCTTTCTTT
v_call: TRBV11-2; clone_size: NA; j_call: TRBJ2-7; d_call: TRBD2; cdr3_aa: CASSFQRGGESSYEQYF; cdr3_nt: TGTGCCAGCAGCTTTCAGCGGGGGGGGGAGAGCTCCTACGAGCAGTACTTC